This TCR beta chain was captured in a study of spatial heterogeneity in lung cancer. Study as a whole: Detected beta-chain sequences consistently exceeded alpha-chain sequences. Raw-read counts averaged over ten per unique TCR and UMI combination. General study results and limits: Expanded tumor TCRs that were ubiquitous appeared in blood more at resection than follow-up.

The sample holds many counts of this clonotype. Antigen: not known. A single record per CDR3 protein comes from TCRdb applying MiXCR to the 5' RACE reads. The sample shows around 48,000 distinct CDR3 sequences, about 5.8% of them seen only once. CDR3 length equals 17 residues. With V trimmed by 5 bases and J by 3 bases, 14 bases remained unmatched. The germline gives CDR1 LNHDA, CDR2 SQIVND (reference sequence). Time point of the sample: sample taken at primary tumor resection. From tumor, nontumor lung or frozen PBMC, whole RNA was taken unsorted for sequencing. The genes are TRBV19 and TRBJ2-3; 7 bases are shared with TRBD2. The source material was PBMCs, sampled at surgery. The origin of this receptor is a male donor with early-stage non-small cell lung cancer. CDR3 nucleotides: TGTGCCAGTAGTTCCAGACAGACTAGCCCCTTGACAGATACGCAGTATTTT. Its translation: CASSSRQTSPLTDTQYF.